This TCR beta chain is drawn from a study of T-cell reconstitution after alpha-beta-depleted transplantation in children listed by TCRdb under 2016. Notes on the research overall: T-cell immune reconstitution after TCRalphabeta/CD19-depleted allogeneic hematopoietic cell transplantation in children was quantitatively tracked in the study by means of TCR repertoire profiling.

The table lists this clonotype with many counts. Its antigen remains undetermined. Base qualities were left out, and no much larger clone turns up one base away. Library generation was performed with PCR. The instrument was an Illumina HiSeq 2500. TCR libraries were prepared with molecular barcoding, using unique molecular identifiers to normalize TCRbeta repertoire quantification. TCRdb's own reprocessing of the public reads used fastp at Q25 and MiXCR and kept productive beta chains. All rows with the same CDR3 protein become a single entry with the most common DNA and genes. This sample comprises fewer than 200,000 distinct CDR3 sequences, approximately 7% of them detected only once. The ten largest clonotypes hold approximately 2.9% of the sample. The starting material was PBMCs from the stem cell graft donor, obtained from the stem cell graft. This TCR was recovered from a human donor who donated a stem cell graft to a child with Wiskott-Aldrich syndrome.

The CDR3 has the sequence CASSSLRGNYGYTF. DNA sequence: TGTGCCAGCAGTTCCCTGCGGGGGAACTATGGCTACACCTTC. This sequence uses TRBV25-1 and TRBJ1-2, with a weak D call of TRBD1 (5 bases match). The CDR3 contains 14 residues, cysteine and phenylalanine counted. Just the 42-base CDR3 DNA is kept, in frame starting at base 1. CDR1 and CDR2, per the germline V gene, are MGHDK and SYGVNS. V lost 5 bases and J lost 2 bases; the stretch between them is 12 bases long.